This T cell receptor beta chain was obtained from a study of cytomegalovirus exposure and HLA in healthy donors. Study overall: Earlier, approximately 190 million T cells were analyzed, and 95 million to 140 million unique TCR beta sequences were found among them.

Germline V gene sequence: CDR1 SGHAT, CDR2 FQNNGV. The CDR3 contains 16 residues. V gave up 2 bases and J gave up 0 bases, with 8 bases separating them. Researchers ran the PCR with 60 Vbeta and 13 Jbeta primers. TCRdb keeps only in-frame clones here, not all; method: immunoSEQ multiplex PCR. Among 170,000 or so clones listed, around 78% were seen once. The chain has TRBV11-2 and TRBJ1-6; possible D gene TRBD1, 5 bases. The source material was PBMCs. The receptor comes from a woman aged 50 to 60 in good health and CMV-seropositive. The CDR3 DNA sequence: TGTGCCAGCAGCTTATCCAGGGTCTCCTATAATTCACCCCTCCACTTT. It translates to CASSLSRVSYNSPLHF.